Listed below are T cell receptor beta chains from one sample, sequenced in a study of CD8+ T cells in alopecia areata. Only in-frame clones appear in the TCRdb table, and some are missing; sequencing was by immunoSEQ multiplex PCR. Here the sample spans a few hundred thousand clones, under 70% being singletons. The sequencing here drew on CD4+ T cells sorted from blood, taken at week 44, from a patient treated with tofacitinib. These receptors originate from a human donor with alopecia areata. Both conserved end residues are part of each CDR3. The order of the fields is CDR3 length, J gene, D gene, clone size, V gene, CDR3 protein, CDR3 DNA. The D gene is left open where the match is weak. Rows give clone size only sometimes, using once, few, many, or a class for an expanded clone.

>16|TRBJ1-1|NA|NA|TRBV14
CASSQLGTGGTTEAFF
TGTGCCAGCAGCCAACTCGGGACGGGCGGAACCACTGAAGCTTTCTTT
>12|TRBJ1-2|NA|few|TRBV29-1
CSVVAVDYGYTF
TGCAGCGTTGTTGCAGTTGACTATGGCTACACCTTC
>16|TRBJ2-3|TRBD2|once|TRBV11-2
CASSLSSGGGTDTQYF
TGTGCCAGCAGCCTATCTAGCGGGGGAGGTACAGATACGCAGTATTTT
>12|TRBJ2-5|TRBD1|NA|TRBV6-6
CATQGRKETQYF
TGTGCTACACAGGGGAGAAAAGAGACCCAGTACTTC
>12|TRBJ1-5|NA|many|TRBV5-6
CASSRSNQPQHF
TGTGCCAGCAGCCGGAGCAATCAGCCCCAGCATTTT
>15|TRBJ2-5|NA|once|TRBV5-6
CASSLETVSKETQYF
TGTGCCAGCAGCTTGGAGACCGTTTCCAAAGAGACCCAGTACTTC
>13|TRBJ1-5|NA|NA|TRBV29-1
CSVGKGSGQPQHF
TGCAGCGTTGGGAAGGGGTCAGGTCAGCCCCAGCATTTT
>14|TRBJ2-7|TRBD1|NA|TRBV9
CASSATGGQDGQYF
TGTGCCAGCAGCGCCACAGGGGGCCAGGACGGGCAGTACTTC
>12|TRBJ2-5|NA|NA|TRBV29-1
CSVDRLGETQYF
TGCAGCGTTGACCGCCTGGGAGAGACCCAGTACTTC
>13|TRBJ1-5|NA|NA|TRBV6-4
CASAAETNQPQHF
TGTGCCTCAGCCGCGGAGACCAATCAGCCCCAGCATTTT
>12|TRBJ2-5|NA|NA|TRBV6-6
CASSGVSETQYF
TGTGCCAGTTCAGGGGTTTCGGAGACCCAGTACTTC
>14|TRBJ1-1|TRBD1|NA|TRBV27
CASRRNTQGTEAFF
TGTGCCAGCAGACGAAACACACAGGGGACTGAAGCTTTCTTT
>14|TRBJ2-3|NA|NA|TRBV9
CASSLTGLTDTQYF
TGTGCCAGCAGCCTGACAGGACTCACAGATACGCAGTATTTT
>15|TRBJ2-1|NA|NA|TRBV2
CASSEVRGKNNEQFF
TGTGCCAGCAGTGAGGTGAGGGGTAAAAACAATGAGCAGTTCTTC
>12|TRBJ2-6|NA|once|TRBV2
CARRTGANVLTF
TGTGCCAGGCGGACTGGGGCCAACGTCCTGACTTTC
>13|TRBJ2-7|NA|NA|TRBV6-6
CASSYSIGYEQYF
TGTGCCAGCAGTTACTCGATTGGGTACGAGCAGTACTTC
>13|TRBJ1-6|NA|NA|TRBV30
CAWNRGGNSPLHF
TGTGCCTGGAATCGAGGGGGTAATTCACCCCTCCACTTT
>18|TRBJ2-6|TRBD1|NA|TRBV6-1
CASSGGGQGSFGANVLTF
TGTGCCAGCAGTGGAGGAGGACAGGGTTCTTTTGGGGCCAACGTCCTGACTTTC
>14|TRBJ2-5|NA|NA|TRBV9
CASSVDPGSETQYF
TGTGCCAGCAGCGTAGATCCGGGTTCGGAGACCCAGTACTTC
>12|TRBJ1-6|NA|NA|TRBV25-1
CASSRMNSPLHF
TGTGCCAGCAGCAGGATGAATTCACCCCTCCACTTT
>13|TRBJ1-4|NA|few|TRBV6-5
CATRVLGEEKLFF
TGTGCCACCAGGGTATTGGGAGAAGAAAAACTGTTTTTT
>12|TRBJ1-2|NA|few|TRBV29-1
CSVGTANYGYTF
TGCAGCGTTGGAACCGCTAACTATGGCTACACCTTC
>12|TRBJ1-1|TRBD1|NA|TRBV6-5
CASSPPRGEAFF
TGTGCCAGCAGTCCCCCCAGGGGGGAGGCTTTCTTT
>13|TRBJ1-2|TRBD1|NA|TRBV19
CASSWTGTYGYTF
TGTGCCAGTAGTTGGACAGGGACCTATGGCTACACCTTC
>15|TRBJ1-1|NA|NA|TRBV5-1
CASSLGRQKNTEAFF
TGCGCCAGCAGCTTGGGGAGGCAGAAGAACACTGAAGCTTTCTTT
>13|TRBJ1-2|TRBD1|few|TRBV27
CARGQLANYGYTF
TGTGCCAGGGGACAGTTAGCTAACTATGGCTACACCTTC
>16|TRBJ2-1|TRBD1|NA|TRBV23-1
CASSHSGQGAYNEQFF
TGCGCCAGCAGTCACTCGGGACAGGGGGCCTACAATGAGCAGTTCTTC
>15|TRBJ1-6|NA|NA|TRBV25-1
CASSGVPAGNSPLHF
TGTGCCAGCAGTGGGGTCCCGGCGGGTAATTCACCCCTCCACTTT
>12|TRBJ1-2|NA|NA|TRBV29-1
CSVLGANYGYTF
TGCAGCGTTTTGGGGGCTAACTATGGCTACACCTTC
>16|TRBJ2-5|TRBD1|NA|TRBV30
CAWTPLRDRGRETQYF
TGTGCCTGGACCCCCCTCCGGGACAGGGGACGGGAGACCCAGTACTTC
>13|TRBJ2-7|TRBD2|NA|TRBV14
CASSPFGGSEQYF
TGTGCCAGCAGCCCCTTCGGGGGGAGCGAGCAGTACTTC
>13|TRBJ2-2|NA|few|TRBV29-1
CSVAPRGTGELFF
TGCAGCGTTGCCCCCCGTGGGACCGGGGAGCTGTTTTTT
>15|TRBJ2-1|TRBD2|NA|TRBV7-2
CASSWGAGAYNEQFF
TGTGCCAGCAGCTGGGGAGCGGGGGCCTACAATGAGCAGTTCTTC
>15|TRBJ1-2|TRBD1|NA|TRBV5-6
CASSLPGTGVDGYTF
TGTGCCAGCAGCTTGCCCGGGACAGGGGTTGATGGCTACACCTTC
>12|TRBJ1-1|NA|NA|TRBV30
CAWSRPNTEAFF
TGTGCCTGGAGCCGACCGAACACTGAAGCTTTCTTT
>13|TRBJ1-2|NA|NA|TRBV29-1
CSAVEQGPYGYTF
TGCAGCGCCGTTGAACAGGGCCCCTATGGCTACACCTTC
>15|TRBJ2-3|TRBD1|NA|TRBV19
CASSPDRGSTDTQYF
TGTGCCAGTAGCCCGGACAGGGGTTCCACAGATACGCAGTATTTT
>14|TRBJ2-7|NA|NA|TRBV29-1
CSVRFNRDSYEQYF
TGCAGCGTGAGGTTTAACAGGGATTCCTACGAGCAGTACTTC
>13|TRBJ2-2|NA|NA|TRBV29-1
CSVGPFNTGELFF
TGCAGCGTTGGTCCATTTAACACCGGGGAGCTGTTTTTT
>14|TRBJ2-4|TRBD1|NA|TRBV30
CAWSVQGGWDIQYF
TGTGCCTGGAGTGTACAGGGGGGCTGGGACATTCAGTACTTC
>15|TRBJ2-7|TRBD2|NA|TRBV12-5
CASGLELAGGYEQYF
TGTGCTAGTGGTTTGGAGCTAGCGGGGGGATACGAGCAGTACTTC
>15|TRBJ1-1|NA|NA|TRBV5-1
CASSLDPGSLLEAFF
TGCGCCAGCAGCTTGGATCCAGGGAGTTTGTTGGAAGCTTTCTTT
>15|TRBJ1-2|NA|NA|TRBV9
CASSVQGVANYGYTF
TGTGCCAGCAGCGTTCAGGGTGTAGCTAACTATGGCTACACCTTC
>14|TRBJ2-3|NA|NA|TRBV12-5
CASGLGQLLGTQYF
TGTGCTAGTGGTTTGGGGCAGCTGTTGGGTACGCAGTATTTT
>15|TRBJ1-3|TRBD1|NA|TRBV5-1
CASSLGDRGTNTIYF
TGCGCCAGCAGCCTAGGGGACAGGGGAACAAACACCATATATTTT
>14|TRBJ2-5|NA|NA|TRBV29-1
CSVIRDKGEETQYF
TGCAGCGTTATCCGGGACAAAGGGGAAGAGACCCAGTACTTC
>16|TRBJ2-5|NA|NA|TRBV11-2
CASSLTPLGQQETQYF
TGTGCCAGCAGCTTAACCCCCTTGGGCCAACAAGAGACCCAGTACTTC
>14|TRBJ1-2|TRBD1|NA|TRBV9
CASSVPSGGGGYTF
TGTGCCAGCAGCGTCCCTTCAGGGGGCGGTGGCTACACCTTC
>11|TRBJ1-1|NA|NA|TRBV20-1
CSARGAGEAFF
TGCAGTGCGAGGGGGGCGGGTGAAGCTTTCTTT
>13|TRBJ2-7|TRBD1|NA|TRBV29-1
CSVVGTGGYEQYF
TGCAGCGTTGTTGGGACAGGGGGTTACGAGCAGTACTTC
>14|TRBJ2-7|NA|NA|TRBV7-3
CASSRTQGSHEQYF
TGTGCCAGCAGCCGCACACAGGGCTCCCACGAGCAGTACTTC
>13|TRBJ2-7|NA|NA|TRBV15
CATSLGRSYEQYF
TGTGCCACCAGCTTGGGCAGGTCCTACGAGCAGTACTTC
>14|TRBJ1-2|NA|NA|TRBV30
CAWSRQVYNYGYTF
TGTGCCTGGAGCAGACAGGTCTACAACTATGGCTACACCTTC
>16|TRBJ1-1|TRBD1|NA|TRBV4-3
CASSQRQTGGSTEAFF
TGCGCCAGCAGCCAACGACAGACAGGGGGCTCTACTGAAGCTTTCTTT
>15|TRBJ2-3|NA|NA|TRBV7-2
CASSSLVLGADTQYF
TGTGCCAGCAGCTCCCTCGTATTGGGGGCAGATACGCAGTATTTT
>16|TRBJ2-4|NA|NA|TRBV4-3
CASSQVLDGAKNIQYF
TGCGCCAGCAGCCAAGTACTAGATGGGGCCAAAAACATTCAGTACTTC